A single sample gave rise to the 8 T cell receptor beta chains below, sequenced in a study of blood T cells in healthy people across ages. Primed by a sample-barcoded 5' primer and a J-beta primer mix, a second PCR proceeded for about 6 to 11 cycles. Each CDR3 protein gets one entry after TCRdb re-called the 5' RACE reads with MiXCR. The sample consists of more than 450,000 distinct CDR3 sequences, 25% to 35% of them appearing once. Separately, the same data were catalogued under a study of T cells of mothers and their children.

Sequencing was performed on blood. Receptors originate from a boy aged 2 to 9 in good health.

At least ten counts were recorded for this clonotype. This sequence joins TRBV13 and TRBJ2-7, with TRBD2 matching over 9 bases. CDR3 length equals 15 residues. V was clipped by 5 bases and J by 0 bases; unmatched bases: 5. Germline lookup yields CDR1 PRHDT and CDR2 FYEKMQ (reference sequence). This CDR3 is CASSLSGGGSYEQYF. The CDR3, as DNA: TGTGCCAGCAGCCTTAGCGGGGGTGGCTCCTACGAGCAGTACTTC.

The genes are TRBV12-3 or TRBV12-4 and TRBJ1-3; D remains ambiguous. The germline V and J ends were trimmed by 0 bases and 3 bases, with 6 bases remaining between them. The length of the CDR3 is 14 residues. The CDR3 protein is CASSLAWGGNTIYF. CDR3 sequence (DNA): TGTGCCAGCAGTTTAGCTTGGGGTGGAAACACCATATATTTT.

The chain carries TRBV27 and TRBJ1-5; a possible D gene is TRBD1 (5 bases). In germline, CDR1 is MNHEY, CDR2 SMNVEV (reference sequence). The CDR3 is made up of 14 amino acids. Trimming cost V 6 bases and J 2 bases, with 11 bases left between them. The CDR3 DNA sequence: TGTGCCAGCAGGCTCGCGGGGGGCAATCAGCCCCAGCATTTT. Its protein product is CASRLAGGNQPQHF.

This clonotype turned up a few times. The chain employs TRBV14 and TRBJ2-5; 7 nucleotides align to TRBD1. Unmatched junction bases numbered 6, after V lost 5 bases and J lost 3 bases. This CDR3 has 14 amino acids. CDR1 is SGHDN and CDR2 is FVKESK in the germline V gene. CDR3 nucleotide sequence: TGTGCCAGCAGCTACCTTGACAGGGAAGAGACCCAGTACTTC. As protein: CASSYLDREETQYF.

The chain links TRBV9 to TRBJ2-7; D gene uncertain. Germline lookup yields CDR1 SGDLS and CDR2 YYNGEE. The length of the CDR3 is 14 residues. Trimming pared 0 bases from V and 0 bases from J, leaving 7 bases between. The CDR3 loop is CASSVGADSYEQYF. The CDR3 DNA sequence: TGTGCCAGCAGCGTAGGGGCGGACTCCTACGAGCAGTACTTC.

The chain uses TRBV4-1 and TRBJ2-3; D possibly uses TRBD1 or TRBD2 (5 bases each). The CDR3 is 17 residues long. The ends were cut back, 4 bases at V and 4 bases at J, with 21 bases in the middle. Per germline, CDR1 MGHRA and CDR2 YSYEKL. CDR3 in DNA: TGCGCCAGCAGCCGGGCCCTCGAGGGGCTCCTCTCAGATACGCAGTATTTT. As protein: CASSRALEGLLSDTQYF.

This clonotype has more than one count but fewer than ten. The rearrangement uses TRBV28 and TRBJ2-5, with a tentative D call TRBD1 (6 bases). Between the trimmed V and J ends, which lost 1 base and 5 bases, there was a span of 20 bases. From germline, CDR1 is MDHEN and CDR2 SYDVKM. The CDR3 sequence is 17 residues long. Written as DNA, the CDR3 is TGTGCCAGCAGTTTATACCCCTCCCAGGGGAAGGGGGAGACCCAGTACTTC. The encoded protein is CASSLYPSQGKGETQYF.

This clonotype showed up many times. This chain joins TRBV13 and TRBJ1-1, with D tentatively TRBD1 (6 bases). V shed 7 bases and J shed 1 base, with 13 bases lying between them. The CDR3 has 14 amino acids. Germline CDR1 is PRHDT and CDR2 is FYEKMQ (reference sequence). As DNA, the CDR3 is TGTGCCAGCACCGACGGACAGCCGAACACTGAAGCTTTCTTT. Amino acid sequence: CASTDGQPNTEAFF.